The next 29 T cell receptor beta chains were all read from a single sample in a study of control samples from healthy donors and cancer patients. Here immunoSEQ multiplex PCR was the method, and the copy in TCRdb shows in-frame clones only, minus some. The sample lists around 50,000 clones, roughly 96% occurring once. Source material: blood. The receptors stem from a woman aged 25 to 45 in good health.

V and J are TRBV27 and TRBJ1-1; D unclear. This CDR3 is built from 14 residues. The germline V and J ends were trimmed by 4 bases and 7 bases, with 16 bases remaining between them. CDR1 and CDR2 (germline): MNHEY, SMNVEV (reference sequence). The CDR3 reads CASSSLNRRFEAFF. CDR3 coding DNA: TGTGCCAGCAGTTCCCTAAATAGACGGTTTGAAGCTTTCTTT.

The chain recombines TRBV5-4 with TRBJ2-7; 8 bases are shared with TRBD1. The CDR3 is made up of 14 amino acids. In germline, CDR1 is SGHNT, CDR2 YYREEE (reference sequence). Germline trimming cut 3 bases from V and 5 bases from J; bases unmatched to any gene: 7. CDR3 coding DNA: TGTGCCAGCAGCTCGGTTGGACAGGGCGACGAGCAGTACTTC. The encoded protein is CASSSVGQGDEQYF.

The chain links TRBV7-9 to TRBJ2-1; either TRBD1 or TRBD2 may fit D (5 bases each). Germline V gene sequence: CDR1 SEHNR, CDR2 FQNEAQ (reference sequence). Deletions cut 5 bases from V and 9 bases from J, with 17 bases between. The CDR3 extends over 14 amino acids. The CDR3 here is CASSPRDVPTEQFF. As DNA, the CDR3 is TGTGCCAGCAGCCCAAGGGACGTCCCTACTGAGCAGTTCTTC.

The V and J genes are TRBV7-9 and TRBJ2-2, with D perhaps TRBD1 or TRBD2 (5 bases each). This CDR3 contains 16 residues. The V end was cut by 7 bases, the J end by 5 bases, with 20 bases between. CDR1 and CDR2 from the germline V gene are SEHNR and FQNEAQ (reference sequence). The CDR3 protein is CASTHGDRGRTGELFF. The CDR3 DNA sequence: TGTGCCAGCACCCACGGGGACCGGGGCCGGACCGGGGAGCTGTTTTTT.

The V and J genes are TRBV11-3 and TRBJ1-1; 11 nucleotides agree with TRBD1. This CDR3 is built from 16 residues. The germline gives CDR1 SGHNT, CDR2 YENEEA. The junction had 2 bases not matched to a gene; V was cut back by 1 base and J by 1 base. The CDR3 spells CASSLGGTGGNTEAFF. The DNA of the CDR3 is TGTGCCAGCAGCTTAGGCGGGACAGGGGGGAACACTGAAGCTTTCTTT. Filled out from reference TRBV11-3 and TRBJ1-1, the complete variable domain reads EAGVVQSPRYKIIEKKQPVAFWCNPISGHNTLYWYLQNLGQGPELLIRYENEEAVDDSQLPKDRFSAERLKGVDSTLKIQPAELGDSAVYLCASSLGGTGGNTEAFFGQGTRLTVV.

CDR3 protein: CATSRDAGGGETQYF. The CDR3 DNA reads as TGTGCCACCAGCAGAGATGCGGGAGGAGGAGAGACCCAGTACTTC. The chain joins TRBV15 to TRBJ2-5, with TRBD2 matching over 8 bases. V shed 0 bases and J 4 bases; nucleotides not matched to a gene: 4. Germline values: CDR1 LNHNV, CDR2 YYDKDF (reference sequence). The CDR3 has 15 residues.

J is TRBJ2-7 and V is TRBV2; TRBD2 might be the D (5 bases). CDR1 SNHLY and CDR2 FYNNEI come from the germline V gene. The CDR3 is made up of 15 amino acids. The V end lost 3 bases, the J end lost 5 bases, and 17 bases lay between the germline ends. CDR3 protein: CASSDGAVLRDEQYF. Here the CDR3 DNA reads TGTGCCAGCAGTGACGGAGCGGTCCTCCGGGACGAGCAGTACTTC.

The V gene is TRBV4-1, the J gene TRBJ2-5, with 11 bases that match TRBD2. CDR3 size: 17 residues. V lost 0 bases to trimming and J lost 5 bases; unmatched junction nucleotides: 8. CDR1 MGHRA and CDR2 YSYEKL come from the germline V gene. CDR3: CASSQDDSSGRMETQYF. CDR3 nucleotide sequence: TGCGCCAGCAGCCAAGATGATTCTAGCGGGAGGATGGAGACCCAGTACTTC.

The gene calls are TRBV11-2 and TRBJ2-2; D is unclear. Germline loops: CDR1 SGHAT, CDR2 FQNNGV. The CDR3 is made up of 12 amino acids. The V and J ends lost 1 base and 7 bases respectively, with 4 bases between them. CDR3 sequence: CASSLGIGELFF. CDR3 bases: TGTGCCAGCAGCTTAGGTATCGGGGAGCTGTTTTTT. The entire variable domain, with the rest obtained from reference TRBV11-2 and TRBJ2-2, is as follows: EAGVAQSPRYKIIEKRQSVAFWCNPISGHATLYWYQQILGQGPKLLIQFQNNGVVDDSQLPKDRFSAERLKGVDSTLKIQPAKLEDSAVYLCASSLGIGELFFGEGSRLTVL.

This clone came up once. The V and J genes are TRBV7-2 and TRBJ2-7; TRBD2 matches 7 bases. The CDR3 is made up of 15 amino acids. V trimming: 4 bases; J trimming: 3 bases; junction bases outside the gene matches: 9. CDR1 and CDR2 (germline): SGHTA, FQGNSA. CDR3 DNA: TGTGCCAGCAGCTGGGCAGACGGGGGGTACTACGAGCAGTACTTC. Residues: CASSWADGGYYEQYF.

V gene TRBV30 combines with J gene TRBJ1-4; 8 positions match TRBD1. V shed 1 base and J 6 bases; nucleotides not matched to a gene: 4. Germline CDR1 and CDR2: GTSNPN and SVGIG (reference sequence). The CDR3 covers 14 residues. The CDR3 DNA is TGTGCCTGGAGTGCCGGGACAGGTTATGAAAAACTGTTTTTT. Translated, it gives CAWSAGTGYEKLFF.

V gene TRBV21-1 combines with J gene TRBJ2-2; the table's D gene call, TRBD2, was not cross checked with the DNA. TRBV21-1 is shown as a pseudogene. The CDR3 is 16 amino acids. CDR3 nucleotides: TGTGCCAGCAGCAAACGACTAGCGGAGGGAGCCGGGGAGCTGTTTTTT. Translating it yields CASSKRLAEGAGELFF.

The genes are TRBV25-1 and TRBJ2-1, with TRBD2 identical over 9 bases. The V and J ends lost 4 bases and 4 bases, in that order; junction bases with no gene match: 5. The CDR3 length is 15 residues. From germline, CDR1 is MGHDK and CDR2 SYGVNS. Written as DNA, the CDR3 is TGTGCCAGCAGTGCTCCCCTAGCGGGATACAATGAGCAGTTCTTC. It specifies CASSAPLAGYNEQFF.

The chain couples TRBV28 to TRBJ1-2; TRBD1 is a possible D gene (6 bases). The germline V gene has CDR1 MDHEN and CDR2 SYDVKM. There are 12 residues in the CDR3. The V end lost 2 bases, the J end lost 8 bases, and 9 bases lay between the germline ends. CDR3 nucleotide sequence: TGTGCCAGCAGTTTAGCAGGGGACGGCTACACCTTC. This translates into CASSLAGDGYTF.

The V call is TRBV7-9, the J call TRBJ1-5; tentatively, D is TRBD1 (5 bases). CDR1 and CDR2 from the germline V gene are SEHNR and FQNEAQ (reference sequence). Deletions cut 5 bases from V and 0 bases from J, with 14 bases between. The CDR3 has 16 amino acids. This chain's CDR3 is CASSPFLGGSNQPQHF. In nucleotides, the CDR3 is TGTGCCAGCAGCCCATTTCTGGGGGGTAGCAATCAGCCCCAGCATTTT.

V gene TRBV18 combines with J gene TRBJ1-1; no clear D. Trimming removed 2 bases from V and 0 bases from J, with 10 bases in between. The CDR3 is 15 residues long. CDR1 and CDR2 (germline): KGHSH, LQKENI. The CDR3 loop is CASSPTEIMNTEAFF. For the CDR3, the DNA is TGTGCCAGCTCACCAACAGAAATCATGAACACTGAAGCTTTCTTT.

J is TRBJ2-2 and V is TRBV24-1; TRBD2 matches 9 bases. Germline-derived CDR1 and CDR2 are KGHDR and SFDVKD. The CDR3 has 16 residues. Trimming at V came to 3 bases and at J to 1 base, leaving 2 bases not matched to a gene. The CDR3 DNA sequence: TGTGCCACCAGTGATACACTAGCGGGGAACACCGGGGAGCTGTTTTTT. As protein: CATSDTLAGNTGELFF.

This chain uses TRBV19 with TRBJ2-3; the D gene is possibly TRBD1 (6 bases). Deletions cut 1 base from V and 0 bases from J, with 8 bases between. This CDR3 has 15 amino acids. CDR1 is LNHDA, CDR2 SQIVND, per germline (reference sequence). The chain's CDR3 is CASSIGRGSTDTQYF. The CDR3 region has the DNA TGTGCCAGTAGTATAGGCAGGGGAAGCACAGATACGCAGTATTTT.

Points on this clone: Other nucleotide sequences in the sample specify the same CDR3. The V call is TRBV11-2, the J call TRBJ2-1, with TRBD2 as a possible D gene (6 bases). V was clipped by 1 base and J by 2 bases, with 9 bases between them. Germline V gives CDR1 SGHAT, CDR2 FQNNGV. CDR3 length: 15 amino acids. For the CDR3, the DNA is TGTGCCAGCAGCTTAGTAGGCGGGACCTACAATGAGCAGTTCTTC. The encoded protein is CASSLVGGTYNEQFF.

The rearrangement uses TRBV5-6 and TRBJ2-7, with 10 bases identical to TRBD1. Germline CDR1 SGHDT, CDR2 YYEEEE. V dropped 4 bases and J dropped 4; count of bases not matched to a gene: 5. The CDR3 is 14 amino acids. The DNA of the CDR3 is TGTGCCAGCAGCAGGACAGGGGGTTTATACGAGCAGTACTTC. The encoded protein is CASSRTGGLYEQYF.

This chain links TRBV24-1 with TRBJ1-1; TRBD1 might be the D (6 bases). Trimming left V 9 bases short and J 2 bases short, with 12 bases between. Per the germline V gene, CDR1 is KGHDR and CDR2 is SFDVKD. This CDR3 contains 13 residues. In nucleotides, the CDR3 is TGTGCCACCCAGACAGGACCTAACACTGAAGCTTTCTTT. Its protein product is CATQTGPNTEAFF.

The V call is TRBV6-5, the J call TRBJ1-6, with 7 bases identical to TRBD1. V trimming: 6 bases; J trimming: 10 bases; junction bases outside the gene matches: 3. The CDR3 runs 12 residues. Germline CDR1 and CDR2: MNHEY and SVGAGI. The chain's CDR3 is CASRTGPSPLHF. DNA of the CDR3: TGTGCCAGCAGGACAGGGCCCTCACCCCTCCACTTT.

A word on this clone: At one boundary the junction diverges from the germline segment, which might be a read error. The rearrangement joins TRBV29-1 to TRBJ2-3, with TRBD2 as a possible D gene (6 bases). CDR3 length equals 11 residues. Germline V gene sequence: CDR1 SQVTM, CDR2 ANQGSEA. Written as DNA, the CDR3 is TGCAGCGTTGAAGAGGGAGGACGTCCGAGATTT. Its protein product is CSVEEGGRPRF.

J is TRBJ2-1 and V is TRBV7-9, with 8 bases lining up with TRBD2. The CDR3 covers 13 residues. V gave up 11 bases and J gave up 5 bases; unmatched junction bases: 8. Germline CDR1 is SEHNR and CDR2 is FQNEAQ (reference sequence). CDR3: CAGRLATDNEQFF. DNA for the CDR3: TGTGCCGGAAGACTAGCGACGGACAATGAGCAGTTCTTC.

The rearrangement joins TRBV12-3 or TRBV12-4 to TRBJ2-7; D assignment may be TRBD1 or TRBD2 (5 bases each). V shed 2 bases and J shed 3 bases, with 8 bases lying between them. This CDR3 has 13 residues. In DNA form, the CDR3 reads TGTGCCAGCAGTTTAAGTGGGGGCTACGAGCAGTACTTC. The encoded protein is CASSLSGGYEQYF.

In nucleotides, the CDR3 is TGTGCCAGCAGCGTAGATGCTAGCGGGAGGGCCTTGGAGACCCAGTACTTC. This gives the protein CASSVDASGRALETQYF. The chain carries TRBV9 and TRBJ2-5; the match to TRBD2 covers 12 bases. Looked up from germline, CDR1 is SGDLS and CDR2 is YYNGEE. V lost 0 bases to trimming and J lost 5 bases; unmatched junction nucleotides: 8. The CDR3 is made up of 17 amino acids.

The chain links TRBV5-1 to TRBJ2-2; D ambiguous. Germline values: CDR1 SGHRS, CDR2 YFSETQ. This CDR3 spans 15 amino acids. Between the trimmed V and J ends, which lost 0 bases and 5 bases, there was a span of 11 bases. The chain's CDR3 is CASSLDGFSTGELFF. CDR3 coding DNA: TGCGCCAGCAGCTTGGACGGATTCTCGACCGGGGAGCTGTTTTTT.

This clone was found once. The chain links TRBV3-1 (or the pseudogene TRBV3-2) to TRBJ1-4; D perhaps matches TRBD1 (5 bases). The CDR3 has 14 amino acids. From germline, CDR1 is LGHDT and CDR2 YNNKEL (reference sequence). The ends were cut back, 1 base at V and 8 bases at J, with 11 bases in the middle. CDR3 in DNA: TGTGCCAGCAGCCAAGGGGGCCGAGGAGAAAAACTGTTTTTT. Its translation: CASSQGGRGEKLFF.

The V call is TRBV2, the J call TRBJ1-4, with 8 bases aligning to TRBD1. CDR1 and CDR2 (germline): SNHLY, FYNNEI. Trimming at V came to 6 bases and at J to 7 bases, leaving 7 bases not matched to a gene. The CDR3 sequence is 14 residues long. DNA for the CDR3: TGTGCCAGCAGCCTAGGACAGGGAAGTGAAAAACTGTTTTTT. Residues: CASSLGQGSEKLFF.